The 4 T cell receptor beta chains below come from one sample, sequenced in a study of glioma-infiltrating T cells. The iRepertoire nested amplicon-rescue multiplex PCR amplified TCR alpha and beta CDR3s from RNA. Via MiXCR, TCRdb re-called the multiplex PCR reads, giving one row per CDR3 protein. The profile shows 85,000 to 110,000 distinct CDR3 sequences, around 28% of them singletons. The specimen sequenced was glioma tissue, nonneoplastic brain tissue, or PBMCs (not recorded which). Receptors were obtained from a human donor with low-grade glioma or glioblastoma, undergoing nonglioma brain surgery, or in good health (not recorded which).

This clonotype was detected many times. The CDR3 loop is CASSSRGQGTGETQYF. The CDR3 DNA follows: TGTGCCAGCAGCTCCCGAGGACAGGGTACGGGAGAGACCCAGTACTTC. This rearrangement joins TRBV7-2 to TRBJ2-5; 8 nucleotides agree with TRBD1. V dropped 4 bases and J dropped 4; count of bases not matched to a gene: 11. From germline, CDR1 is SGHTA and CDR2 FQGNSA. This CDR3 comprises 16 residues.

This clonotype was detected a few times. The rearrangement links TRBV11-2 to TRBJ1-4; 8 nucleotides align to TRBD1. The CDR3 loop spans 17 amino acids. The trim removed 0 bases at V and 8 bases at J, leaving 11 bases unmatched. Germline V gene lookup returns CDR1 SGHAT and CDR2 FQNNGV. For the CDR3, the DNA is TGTGCCAGCAGCTTAGACCCCCTCAGGGGGCGGAGGGAAAAACTGTTTTTT. Translation: CASSLDPLRGRREKLFF.

This clonotype was counted ten times or more. V is TRBV15 and J is TRBJ1-5, with unresolved D. V lost 0 bases and J lost 5, with 5 bases in between. Germline CDR1 is LNHNV and CDR2 is YYDKDF (reference sequence). The CDR3 contains 13 residues. The CDR3 is CATSREVDQPQHF. CDR3 DNA sequence: TGTGCCACCAGCAGAGAGGTCGATCAGCCCCAGCATTTT. Full variable domain (outside the CDR3, taken from reference TRBV15 and TRBJ1-5): DAMVIQNPRYQVTQFGKPVTLSCSQTLNHNVMYWYQQKSSQAPKLLFHYYDKDFNNEADTPDNFQSRRPNTSFCFLDIRSPGLGDTAMYLCATSREVDQPQHFGDGTRLSIL.

This clonotype was seen at least ten times. The V call is TRBV18, the J call TRBJ1-1; D may be TRBD1 (5 bases). CDR3 length: 14 residues. The V end was cut by 4 bases, the J end by 2 bases, with 11 bases between. CDR1 and CDR2 (germline): KGHSH, LQKENI. CDR3 coding DNA: TGTGCCAGCTCACGGGACGGGGCAAACACTGAAGCTTTCTTT. Protein product: CASSRDGANTEAFF.